The entry that follows covers one T cell receptor beta chain sequence. Only in-frame clones appear in the TCRdb table, and some are missing; sequencing was by immunoSEQ multiplex PCR. This table has about 81,000 clones, roughly 78% appearing once. The sample originates from a study of blood T cell repertoires in COVID-19. The clonotype was recovered from a human donor in a cohort sampled during active COVID-19. Sequencing was performed on peripheral blood.

CDR3 in amino acids: CASSLETGGSNEKLFF. As DNA, the CDR3 is TGCGCCAGCAGCTTGGAGACAGGGGGCAGTAATGAAAAACTGTTTTTT. J is TRBJ1-4 and V is TRBV5-1, with 10 nucleotides matching TRBD1. The germline CDR1 and CDR2 sequences are SGHRS and YFSETQ. This CDR3 comprises 16 residues. V lost 0 bases, J lost 4 bases, and 3 bases stayed unmatched.